These T cell receptor beta chains were read from a single sample in a study of T cell responses to AZD1222 COVID-19 vaccine. The repertoire was sequenced with immunoSEQ multiplex PCR; TCRdb's copy has only in-frame clones and lacks some. The sample lists about 140,000 clones; 90% were seen once. The sample here was peripheral blood, taken on day 0 of AZD1222 vaccination. These receptor sequences come from an adult in good health. CDR3s leave out the opening cysteine and the closing phenylalanine or tryptophan.

CDR3 protein: ASSVEAGRVETQY
V gene: TRBV9

CDR3 protein: ASSSGTGRNTEAF
V gene: TRBV6-5

CDR3 protein: ASSLNGDTEAF
V gene: TRBV7-9

CDR3 protein: ASSLSGSRVEQY
V gene: TRBV7-2

CDR3 protein: ASRLAGVYEQY
V gene: TRBV12-3/TRBV12-4

CDR3 protein: ASSIWEGSYEQY
V gene: TRBV19

CDR3 protein: ASSLGGEVGYT
V gene: TRBV3-1/TRBV3-2

CDR3 protein: SVEFSGGAF
V gene: TRBV29-1

CDR3 protein: ASSLVAGGSYNEQF
V gene: TRBV7-6

CDR3 protein: ASSPRGGKQPQH
V gene: TRBV7-2

CDR3 protein: ASSIQATNEKLF
V gene: TRBV19

CDR3 protein: ASSFRDRGTEAF
V gene: TRBV5-4

CDR3 protein: ASRGTSGRTVTGELF
V gene: TRBV19

CDR3 protein: ASPDREGEKLF
V gene: TRBV19

CDR3 protein: AWSEMGRTGNTIY
V gene: TRBV30

CDR3 protein: ASSYYPRDTQY
V gene: TRBV6-5

CDR3 protein: ASLAGNTDTQY
V gene: TRBV12-3/TRBV12-4